What follows is one TCR beta chain and its context. CDR1 is KGHSH and CDR2 is LQKENI in the germline V gene. V shed 0 bases, J shed 6 bases, and the junction held 7 bases outside the gene matches. CDR3 length: 16 residues. The sample comes from a study of T cell changes during pregnancy in multiple sclerosis. TCRdb's table, derived via immunoSEQ multiplex PCR, lists solely in-frame clones and lacks some. Altogether some 74,000 clones are present, approximately 92% being singletons, with the ten largest covering approximately 4%. Sequences were derived from peripheral blood, sampled after pregnancy. The receptor comes from a female donor in good health, enrolled as a control in a pregnancy study. The V and J genes are TRBV18 and TRBJ2-2; the match to TRBD1 covers 7 bases. CDR3 protein: CASSPPAQGKAGELFF. CDR3 DNA: TGTGCCAGCTCACCACCCGCACAGGGGAAGGCCGGGGAGCTGTTTTTT.